The present T cell receptor beta chain was sequenced within a study of technical replicates of blood from a few donors. Trimming shortened V by 5 bases and J by 2 bases, and 10 bases separated the two germline ends. The CDR3 runs 13 residues. CDR1 is KGHSH, CDR2 LQKENI, per germline. The data were produced by immunoSEQ multiplex PCR, yet TCRdb's version contains in-frame clones alone and is incomplete. In the table there are 11,000 to 15,000 clones, roughly 80% of which are singletons. This sequence originates from a human donor in good health. The J gene is TRBJ2-7, the V gene TRBV18; D ambiguous. Sequencing used PBMCs. This CDR3 is CASSVATAYEQYF. The CDR3 DNA sequence: TGTGCCAGCTCAGTAGCCACGGCCTACGAGCAGTACTTC.